This T cell receptor (beta chain) is drawn from a study of blood T cell repertoires in COVID-19. Study at large: Material from acute and convalescent COVID-19 was sourced from the United States, Italy and Spain.

Measured with immunoSEQ multiplex PCR; TCRdb has only the in-frame clones, and not every one. The sample lists fewer than 250,000 clones; under 85% were seen once. CDR1 is SNHLY, CDR2 FYNNEI, per germline. The V and J ends lost 7 bases and 1 base respectively, with 15 bases between them. The CDR3 runs to 15 residues. This TCR came from a human donor in a cohort sampled during active COVID-19. The chain uses TRBV2 and TRBJ2-3; no firm D call. The sequencing sample was made of peripheral blood. The CDR3 sequence: CASTPFARGTDTQYF. The CDR3 nucleotides are TGTGCCAGCACCCCCTTCGCGAGAGGCACAGATACGCAGTATTTT. The full variable domain, completed using reference TRBV2 and TRBJ2-3, is EPEVTQTPSHQVTQMGQEVILRCVPISNHLYFYWYRQILGQKVEFLVSFYNNEISEKSEIFDDQFSVERPDGSNFTLKIRSTKLEDSAMYFCASTPFARGTDTQYFGPGTRLTVL.